Listed here are 9 T cell receptor beta chains from one sample, sequenced in a study of T cell responses to AZD1222 COVID-19 vaccine. Profiled with immunoSEQ multiplex PCR; TCRdb holds only in-frame clones, not every one. The table lists around 58,000 clones, approximately 88% of them singletons, with about 15% in the top ten. This specimen was peripheral blood, taken 28 days after the second AZD1222 dose. Receptor source: an adult who received the AZD1222 COVID-19 vaccine.

This rearrangement joins TRBV27 to TRBJ2-7; 12 bases agree with TRBD2. In germline, CDR1 is MNHEY, CDR2 SMNVEV (reference sequence). Trimming removed 4 bases from V and 6 bases from J; junction bases left unmatched: 4. This CDR3 contains 14 residues. DNA of the CDR3: TGTGCCAGCAGTTCTAGCGGGAGGGCCGGCGAGCAGTACTTC. Translation gives CASSSSGRAGEQYF.

This chain links TRBV19 with TRBJ2-3; maybe TRBD2 (6 bases). Germline V gene lookup returns CDR1 LNHDA and CDR2 SQIVND (reference sequence). The CDR3 contains 14 residues. The V end lost 5 bases, the J end lost 2 bases, and 11 bases lay between the germline ends. For the CDR3, the DNA is TGTGCCAGTAGTGAGTTAGCGGTCACAGATACGCAGTATTTT. It codes for CASSELAVTDTQYF.

The rearrangement uses TRBV19 and TRBJ2-5; 7 bases map to TRBD1. Germline V gene lookup returns CDR1 LNHDA and CDR2 SQIVND (reference sequence). This CDR3 is 16 amino acids long. V dropped 5 bases and J dropped 5; count of bases not matched to a gene: 14. The CDR3 nucleotides read TGTGCCAGTAGTCCATGGCGACAGGGCCGGGTGGAGACCCAGTACTTC. Translation gives CASSPWRQGRVETQYF.

This clone was found once. V usage is TRBV19 and J usage is TRBJ2-5; 8 bases line up with TRBD2. The CDR3 is 15 residues long. Germline V lookup: CDR1 LNHDA, CDR2 SQIVND (reference sequence). Germline trimming cut 5 bases from V and 4 bases from J; bases unmatched to any gene: 9. The CDR3 bases are TGTGCCAGTAGTCCCGGACTAGCTGTCGGAGAGACCCAGTACTTC. This codes for CASSPGLAVGETQYF. Based on the CDR3 plus reference TRBV19 and TRBJ2-5, the full variable domain is DGGITQSPKYLFRKEGQNVTLSCEQNLNHDAMYWYRQDPGQGLRLIYYSQIVNDFQKGDIAEGYSVSREKKESFPLTVTSAQKNPTAFYLCASSPGLAVGETQYFGPGTRLLVL.

The rearrangement joins TRBV29-1 to TRBJ2-3; maybe TRBD2 (6 bases). Trimming took 2 bases from V and 1 from J, leaving 10 bases between them. CDR3 length: 14 residues. CDR1 and CDR2 from the germline V gene are SQVTM and ANQGSEA. As DNA, the CDR3 is TGCAGCGTTGAAAGGTCGGGAGGCACAGATACGCAGTATTTT. Its protein is CSVERSGGTDTQYF.

V usage is TRBV6-5 and J usage is TRBJ1-4; the D gene is possibly TRBD1 (5 bases). Looked up from germline, CDR1 is MNHEY and CDR2 is SVGAGI. V was clipped by 6 bases and J by 3 bases, with 11 bases between them. This CDR3 contains 14 residues. The CDR3 sequence: CASSRDFANEKLFF. CDR3 bases: TGTGCCAGCAGCAGGGATTTTGCTAATGAAAAACTGTTTTTT.

This chain joins TRBV6-5 and TRBJ2-7, with 10 bases fitting TRBD2. J lost 4 bases, V lost 6 bases, and 6 bases had no gene match. Germline V gene data show CDR1 as MNHEY and CDR2 as SVGAGI. The CDR3 runs 14 residues. The CDR3 bases are TGTGCCAGCAGCAGGACTAGCGGCTTATACGAGCAGTACTTC. Translating it yields CASSRTSGLYEQYF.

The chain joins TRBV2 to TRBJ2-7; no clear D gene. CDR3 length equals 10 residues. Germline CDR1 SNHLY, CDR2 FYNNEI. Trimming stripped 6 bases from V and 10 bases from J, with 10 bases between. The CDR3 sequence: CASRYRLQYF. The CDR3 DNA reads TGTGCCAGCAGATACAGATTACAGTACTTC.

The rearrangement uses TRBV11-3 and TRBJ2-1, with 9 bases lining up with TRBD2. CDR1 is SGHNT, CDR2 YENEEA, per germline. The CDR3 length is 14 residues. Germline trimming cut 5 bases from V and 2 bases from J; bases unmatched to any gene: 1. The CDR3 region has the DNA TGTGCCAGCAGCCGACTAGCGGCCTACAATGAGCAGTTCTTC. Its protein product is CASSRLAAYNEQFF.